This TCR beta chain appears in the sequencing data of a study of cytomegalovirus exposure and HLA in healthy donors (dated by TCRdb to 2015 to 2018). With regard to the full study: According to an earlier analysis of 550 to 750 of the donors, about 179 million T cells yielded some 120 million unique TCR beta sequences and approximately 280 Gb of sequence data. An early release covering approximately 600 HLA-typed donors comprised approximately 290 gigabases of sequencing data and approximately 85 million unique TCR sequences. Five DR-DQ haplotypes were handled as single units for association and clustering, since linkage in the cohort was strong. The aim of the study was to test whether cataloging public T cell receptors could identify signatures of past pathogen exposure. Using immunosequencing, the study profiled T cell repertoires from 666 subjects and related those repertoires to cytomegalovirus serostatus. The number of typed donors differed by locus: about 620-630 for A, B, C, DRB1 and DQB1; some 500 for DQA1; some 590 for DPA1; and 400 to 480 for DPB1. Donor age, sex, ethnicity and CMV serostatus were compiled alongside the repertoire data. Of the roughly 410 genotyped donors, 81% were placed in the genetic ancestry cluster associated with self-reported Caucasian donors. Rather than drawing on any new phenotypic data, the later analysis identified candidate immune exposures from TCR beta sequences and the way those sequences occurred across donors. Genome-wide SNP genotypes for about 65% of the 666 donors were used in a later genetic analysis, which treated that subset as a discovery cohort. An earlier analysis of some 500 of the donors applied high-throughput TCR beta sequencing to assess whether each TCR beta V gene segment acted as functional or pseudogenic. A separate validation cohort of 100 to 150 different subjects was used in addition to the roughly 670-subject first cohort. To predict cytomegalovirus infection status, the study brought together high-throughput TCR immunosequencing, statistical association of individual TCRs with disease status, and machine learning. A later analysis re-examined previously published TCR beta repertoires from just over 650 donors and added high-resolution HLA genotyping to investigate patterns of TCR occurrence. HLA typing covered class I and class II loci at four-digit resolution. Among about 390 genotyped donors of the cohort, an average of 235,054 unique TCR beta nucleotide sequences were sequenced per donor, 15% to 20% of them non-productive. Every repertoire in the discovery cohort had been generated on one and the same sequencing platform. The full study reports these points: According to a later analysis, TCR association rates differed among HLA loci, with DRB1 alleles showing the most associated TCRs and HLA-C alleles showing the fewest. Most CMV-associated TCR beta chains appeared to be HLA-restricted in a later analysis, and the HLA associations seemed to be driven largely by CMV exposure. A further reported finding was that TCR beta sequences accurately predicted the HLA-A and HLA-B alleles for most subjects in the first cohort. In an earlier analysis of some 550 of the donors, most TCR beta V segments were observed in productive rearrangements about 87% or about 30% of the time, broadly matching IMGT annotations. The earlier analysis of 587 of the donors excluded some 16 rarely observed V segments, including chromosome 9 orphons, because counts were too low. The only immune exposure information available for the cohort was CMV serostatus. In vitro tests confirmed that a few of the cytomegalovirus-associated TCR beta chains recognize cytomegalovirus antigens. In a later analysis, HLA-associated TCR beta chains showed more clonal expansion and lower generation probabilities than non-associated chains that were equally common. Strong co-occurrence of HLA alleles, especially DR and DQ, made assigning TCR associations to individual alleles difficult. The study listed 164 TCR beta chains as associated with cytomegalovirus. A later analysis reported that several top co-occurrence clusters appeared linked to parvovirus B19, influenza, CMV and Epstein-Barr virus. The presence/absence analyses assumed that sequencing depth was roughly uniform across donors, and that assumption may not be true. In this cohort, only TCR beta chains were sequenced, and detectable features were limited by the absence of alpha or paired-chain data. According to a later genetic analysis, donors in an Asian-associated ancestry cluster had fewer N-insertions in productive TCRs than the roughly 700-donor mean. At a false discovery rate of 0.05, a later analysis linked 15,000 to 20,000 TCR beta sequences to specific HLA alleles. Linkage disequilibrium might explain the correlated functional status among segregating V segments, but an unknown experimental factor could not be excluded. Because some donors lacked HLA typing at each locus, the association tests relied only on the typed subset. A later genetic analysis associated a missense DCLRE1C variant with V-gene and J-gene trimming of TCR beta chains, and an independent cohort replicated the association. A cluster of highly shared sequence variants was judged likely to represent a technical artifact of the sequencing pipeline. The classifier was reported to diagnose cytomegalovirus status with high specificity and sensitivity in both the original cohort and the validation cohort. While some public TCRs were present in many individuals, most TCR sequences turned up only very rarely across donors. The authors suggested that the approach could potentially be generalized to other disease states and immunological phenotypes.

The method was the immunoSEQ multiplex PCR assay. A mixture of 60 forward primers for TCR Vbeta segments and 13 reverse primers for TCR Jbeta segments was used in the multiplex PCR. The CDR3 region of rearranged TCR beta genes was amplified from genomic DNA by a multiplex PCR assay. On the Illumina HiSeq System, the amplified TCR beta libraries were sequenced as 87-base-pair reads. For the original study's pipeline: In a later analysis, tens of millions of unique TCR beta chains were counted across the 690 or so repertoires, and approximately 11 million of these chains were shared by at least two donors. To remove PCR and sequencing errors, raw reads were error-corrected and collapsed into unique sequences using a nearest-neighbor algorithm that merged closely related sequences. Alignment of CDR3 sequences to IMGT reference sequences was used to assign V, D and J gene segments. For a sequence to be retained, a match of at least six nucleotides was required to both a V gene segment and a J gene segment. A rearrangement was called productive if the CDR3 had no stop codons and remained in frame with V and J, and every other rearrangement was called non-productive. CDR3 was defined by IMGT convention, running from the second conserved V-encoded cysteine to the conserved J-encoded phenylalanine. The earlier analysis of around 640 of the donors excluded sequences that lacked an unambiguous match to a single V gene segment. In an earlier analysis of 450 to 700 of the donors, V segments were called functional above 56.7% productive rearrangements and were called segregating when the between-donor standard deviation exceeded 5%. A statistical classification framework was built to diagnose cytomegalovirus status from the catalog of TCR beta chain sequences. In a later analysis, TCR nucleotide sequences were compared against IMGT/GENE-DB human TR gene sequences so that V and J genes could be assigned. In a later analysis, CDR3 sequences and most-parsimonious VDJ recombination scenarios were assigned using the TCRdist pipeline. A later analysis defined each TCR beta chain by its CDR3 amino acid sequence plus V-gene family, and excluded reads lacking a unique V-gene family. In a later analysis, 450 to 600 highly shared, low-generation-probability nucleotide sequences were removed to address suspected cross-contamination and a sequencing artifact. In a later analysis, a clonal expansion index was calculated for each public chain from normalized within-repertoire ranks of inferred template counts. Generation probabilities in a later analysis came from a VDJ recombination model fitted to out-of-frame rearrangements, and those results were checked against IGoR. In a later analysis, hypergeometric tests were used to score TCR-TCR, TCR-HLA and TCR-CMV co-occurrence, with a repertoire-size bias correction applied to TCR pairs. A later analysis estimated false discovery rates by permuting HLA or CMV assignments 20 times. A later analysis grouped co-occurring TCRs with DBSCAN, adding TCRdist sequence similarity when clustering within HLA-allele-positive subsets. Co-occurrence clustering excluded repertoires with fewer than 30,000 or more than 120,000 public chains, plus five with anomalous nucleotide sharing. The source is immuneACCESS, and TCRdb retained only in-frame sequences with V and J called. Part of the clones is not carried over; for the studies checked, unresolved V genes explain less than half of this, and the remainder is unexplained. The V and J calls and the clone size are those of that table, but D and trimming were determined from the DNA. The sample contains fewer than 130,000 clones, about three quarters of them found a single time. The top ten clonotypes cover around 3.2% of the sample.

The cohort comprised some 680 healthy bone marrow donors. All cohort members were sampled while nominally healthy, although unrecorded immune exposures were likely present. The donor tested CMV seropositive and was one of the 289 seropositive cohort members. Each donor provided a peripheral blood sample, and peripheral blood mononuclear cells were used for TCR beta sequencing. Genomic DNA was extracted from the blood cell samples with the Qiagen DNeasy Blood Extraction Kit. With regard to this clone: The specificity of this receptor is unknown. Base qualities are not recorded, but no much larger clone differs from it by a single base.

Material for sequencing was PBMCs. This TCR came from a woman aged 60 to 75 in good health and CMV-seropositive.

This receptor has the CDR3 CASSLDFGTGIFYEQYF. The nucleotides are TGTGCCAGCAGCTTAGACTTTGGGACAGGGATCTTCTACGAGCAGTACTTC. The chain is encoded by TRBV11-2 joined to TRBJ2-7, with TRBD1 matching 9 junction bases. CDR1 SGHAT and CDR2 FQNNGV are derived from the germline V gene. The V end gives up 0 bases and the J end 3 bases, leaving 9 bases in the junction not matched to a gene. The CDR3 covers 17 residues, taking in both the cysteine and the phenylalanine. Only the CDR3 DNA is retained, 51 bases long and in frame from the first base.